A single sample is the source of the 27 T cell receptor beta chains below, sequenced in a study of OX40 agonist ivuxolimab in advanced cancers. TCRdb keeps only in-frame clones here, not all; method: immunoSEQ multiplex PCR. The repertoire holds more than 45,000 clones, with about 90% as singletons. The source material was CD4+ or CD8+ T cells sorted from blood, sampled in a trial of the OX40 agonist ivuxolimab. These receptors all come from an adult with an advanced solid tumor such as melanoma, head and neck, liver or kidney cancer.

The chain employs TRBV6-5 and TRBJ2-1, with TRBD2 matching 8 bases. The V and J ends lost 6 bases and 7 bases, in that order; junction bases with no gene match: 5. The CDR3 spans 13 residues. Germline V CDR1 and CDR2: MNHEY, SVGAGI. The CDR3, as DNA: TGTGCCAGCAGCCAGCGGGGGTCTAATGAGCAGTTCTTC. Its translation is CASSQRGSNEQFF.

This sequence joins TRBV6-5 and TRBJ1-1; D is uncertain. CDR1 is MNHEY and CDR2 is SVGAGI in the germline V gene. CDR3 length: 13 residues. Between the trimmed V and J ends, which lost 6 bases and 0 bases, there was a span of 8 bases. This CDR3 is CASSFNMNTEAFF. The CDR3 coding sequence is TGTGCCAGCAGCTTTAACATGAACACTGAAGCTTTCTTT.

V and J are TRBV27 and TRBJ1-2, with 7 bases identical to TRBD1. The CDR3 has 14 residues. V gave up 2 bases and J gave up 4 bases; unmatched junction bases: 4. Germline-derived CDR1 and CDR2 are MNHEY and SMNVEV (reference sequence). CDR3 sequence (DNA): TGTGCCAGCAGTTTAACAGGGGAGGCCTATGGCTACACCTTC. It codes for CASSLTGEAYGYTF.

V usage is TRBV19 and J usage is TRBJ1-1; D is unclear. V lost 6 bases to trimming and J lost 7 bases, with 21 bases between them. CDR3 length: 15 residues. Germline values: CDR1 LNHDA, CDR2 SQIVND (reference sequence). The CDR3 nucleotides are TGTGCCAGTAGGCCTCGGGAGGGCCCCGGCGGTGAAGCTTTCTTT. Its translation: CASRPREGPGGEAFF.

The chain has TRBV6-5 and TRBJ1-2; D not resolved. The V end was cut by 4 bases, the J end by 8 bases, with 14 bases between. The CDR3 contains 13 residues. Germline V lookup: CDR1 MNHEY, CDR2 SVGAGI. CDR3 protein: CASSSSATPGYTF. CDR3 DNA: TGTGCCAGCAGTTCATCGGCCACACCGGGCTACACCTTC.

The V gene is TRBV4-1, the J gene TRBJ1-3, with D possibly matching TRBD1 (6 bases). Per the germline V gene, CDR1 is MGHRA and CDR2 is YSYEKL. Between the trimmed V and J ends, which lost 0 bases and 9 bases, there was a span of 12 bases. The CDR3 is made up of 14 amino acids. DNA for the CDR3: TGCGCCAGCAGCCAAGAAACAGGGCGAGGCACCATATATTTT. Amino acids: CASSQETGRGTIYF.

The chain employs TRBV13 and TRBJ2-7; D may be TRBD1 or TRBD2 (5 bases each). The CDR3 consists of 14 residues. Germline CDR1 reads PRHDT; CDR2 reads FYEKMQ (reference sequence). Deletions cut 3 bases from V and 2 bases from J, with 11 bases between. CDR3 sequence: CASSFGDGPYEQYV. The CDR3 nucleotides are TGTGCCAGCAGCTTTGGGGACGGACCCTACGAGCAGTACGTC.

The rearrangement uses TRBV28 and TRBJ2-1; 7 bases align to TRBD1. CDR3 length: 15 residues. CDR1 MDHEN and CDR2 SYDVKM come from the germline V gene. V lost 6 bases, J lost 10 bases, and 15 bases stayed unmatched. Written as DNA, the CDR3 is TGTGCCAGCAGCTTCCATCCGGGGACAGTACAAGAGCAGTTCTTC. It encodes CASSFHPGTVQEQFF.

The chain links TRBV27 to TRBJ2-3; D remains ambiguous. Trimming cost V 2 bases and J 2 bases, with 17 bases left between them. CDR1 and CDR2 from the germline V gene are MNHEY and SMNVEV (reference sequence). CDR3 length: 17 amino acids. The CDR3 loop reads CASSLNYASMHTDTQYF. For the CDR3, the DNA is TGTGCCAGCAGTTTAAATTACGCCTCGATGCACACAGATACGCAGTATTTT.

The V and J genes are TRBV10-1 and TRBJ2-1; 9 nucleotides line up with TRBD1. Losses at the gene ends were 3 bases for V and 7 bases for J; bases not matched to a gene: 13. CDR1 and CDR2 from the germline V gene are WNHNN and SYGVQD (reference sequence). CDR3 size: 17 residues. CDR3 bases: TGCGCCAGCAGTGATACGGAAGGACAGGGGAGGAGGAATGAGCAGTTCTTC. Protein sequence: CASSDTEGQGRRNEQFF.

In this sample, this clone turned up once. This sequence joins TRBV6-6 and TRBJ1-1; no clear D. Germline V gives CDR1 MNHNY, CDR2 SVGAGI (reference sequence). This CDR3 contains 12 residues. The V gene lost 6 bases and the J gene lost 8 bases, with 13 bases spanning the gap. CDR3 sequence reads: CASSHDGFEAFF. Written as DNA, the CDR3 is TGTGCCAGCAGCCACGATGGGTTCGAAGCTTTCTTT.

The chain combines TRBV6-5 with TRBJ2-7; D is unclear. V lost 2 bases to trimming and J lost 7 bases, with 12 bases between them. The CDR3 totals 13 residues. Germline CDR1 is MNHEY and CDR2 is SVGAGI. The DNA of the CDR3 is TGTGCCAGCAGTTACACTGGGAACGGGGAGCAGTACGTC. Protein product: CASSYTGNGEQYV.

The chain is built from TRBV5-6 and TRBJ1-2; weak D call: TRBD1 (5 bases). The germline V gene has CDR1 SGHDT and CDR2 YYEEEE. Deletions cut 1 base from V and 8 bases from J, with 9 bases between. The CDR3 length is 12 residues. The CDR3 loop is CASSLLGEGYTF. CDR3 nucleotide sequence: TGTGCCAGCAGCTTGCTGGGGGAAGGCTACACCTTC.

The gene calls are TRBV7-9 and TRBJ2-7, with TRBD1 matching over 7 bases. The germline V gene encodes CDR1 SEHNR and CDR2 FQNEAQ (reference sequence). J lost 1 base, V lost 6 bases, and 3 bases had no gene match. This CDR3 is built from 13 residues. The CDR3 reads CASRPGGSYEQYF. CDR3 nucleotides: TGTGCCAGCAGGCCAGGGGGTTCCTACGAGCAGTACTTC.

Here the CDR3 reads CASGSGTLTEKLFF. Here the CDR3 DNA reads TGTGCCAGCGGATCCGGGACTCTAACTGAAAAACTGTTTTTT. The chain employs TRBV6-5 and TRBJ1-4; TRBD1 might be the D (5 bases). The V end lost 8 bases, the J end lost 7 bases, and 17 bases lay between the germline ends. This CDR3 region has 14 residues. Germline V gives CDR1 MNHEY, CDR2 SVGAGI.

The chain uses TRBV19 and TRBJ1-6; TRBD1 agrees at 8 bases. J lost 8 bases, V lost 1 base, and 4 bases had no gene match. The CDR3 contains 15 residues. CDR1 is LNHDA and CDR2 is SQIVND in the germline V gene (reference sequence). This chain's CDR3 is CASSIGARGHSPLHF. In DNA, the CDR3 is TGTGCCAGTAGTATAGGGGCCAGGGGGCATTCACCCCTCCACTTT.

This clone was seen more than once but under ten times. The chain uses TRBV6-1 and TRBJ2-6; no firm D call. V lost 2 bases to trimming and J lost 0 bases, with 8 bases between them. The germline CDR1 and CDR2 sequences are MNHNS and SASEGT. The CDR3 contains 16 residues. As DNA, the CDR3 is TGTGCCAGCAGTGAATCAACGGGCTCTGGGGCCAACGTCCTGACTTTC. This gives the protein CASSESTGSGANVLTF.

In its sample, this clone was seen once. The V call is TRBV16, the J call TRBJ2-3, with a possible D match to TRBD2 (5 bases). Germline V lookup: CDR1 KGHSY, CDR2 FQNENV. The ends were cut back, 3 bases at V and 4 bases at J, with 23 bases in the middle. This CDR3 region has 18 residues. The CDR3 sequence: CASSHPKLKLDGSDTQYF. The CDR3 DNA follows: TGTGCCAGCAGCCACCCAAAACTAAAACTAGACGGGTCAGATACGCAGTATTTT.

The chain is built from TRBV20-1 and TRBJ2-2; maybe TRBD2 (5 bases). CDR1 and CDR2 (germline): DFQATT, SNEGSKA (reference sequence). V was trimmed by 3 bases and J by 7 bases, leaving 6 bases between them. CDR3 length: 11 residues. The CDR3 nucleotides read TGCAGTGCTAGTCGGGGCGGGGAGCTGTTTTTT. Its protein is CSASRGGELFF.

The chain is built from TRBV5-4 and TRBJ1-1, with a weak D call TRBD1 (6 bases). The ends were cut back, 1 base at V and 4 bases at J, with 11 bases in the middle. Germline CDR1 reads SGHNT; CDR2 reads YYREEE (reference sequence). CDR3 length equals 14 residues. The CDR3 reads CASSLPGEGTEAFF. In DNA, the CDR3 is TGTGCCAGCAGCTTGCCAGGGGAGGGCACTGAAGCTTTCTTT.

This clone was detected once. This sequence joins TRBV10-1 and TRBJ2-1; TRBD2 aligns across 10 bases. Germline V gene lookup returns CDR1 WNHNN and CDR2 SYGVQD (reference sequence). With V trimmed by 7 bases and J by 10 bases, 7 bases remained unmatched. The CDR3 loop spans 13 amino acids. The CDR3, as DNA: TGCGCCAGCACAGCGGGGGGGCCAGGGGAGCAGTTCTTC. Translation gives CASTAGGPGEQFF.

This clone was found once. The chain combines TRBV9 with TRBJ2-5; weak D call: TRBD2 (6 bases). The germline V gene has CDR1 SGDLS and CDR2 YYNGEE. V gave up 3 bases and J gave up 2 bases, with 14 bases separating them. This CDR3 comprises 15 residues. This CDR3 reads CASSGELAEQETQYF. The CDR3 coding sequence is TGTGCCAGCAGCGGAGAACTAGCTGAGCAAGAGACCCAGTACTTC.

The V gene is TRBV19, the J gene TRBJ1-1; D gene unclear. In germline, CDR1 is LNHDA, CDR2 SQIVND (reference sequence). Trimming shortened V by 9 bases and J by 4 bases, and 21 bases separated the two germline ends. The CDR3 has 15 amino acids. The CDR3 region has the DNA TGTGCCAGCTCAACTCGGGCGTTCGGGATCACTGAAGCTTTCTTT. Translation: CASSTRAFGITEAFF.

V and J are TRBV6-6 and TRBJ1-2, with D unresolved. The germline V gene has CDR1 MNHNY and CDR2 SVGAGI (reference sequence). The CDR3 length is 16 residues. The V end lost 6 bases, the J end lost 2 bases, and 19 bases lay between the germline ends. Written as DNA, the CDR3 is TGTGCCAGCAGCCAAACCAGTAGGCAGCTCAACTATGGCTACACCTTC. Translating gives CASSQTSRQLNYGYTF.

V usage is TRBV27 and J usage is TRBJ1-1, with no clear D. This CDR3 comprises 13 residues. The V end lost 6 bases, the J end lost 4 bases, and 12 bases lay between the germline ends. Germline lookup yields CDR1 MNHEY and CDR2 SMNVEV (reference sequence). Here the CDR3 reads CASSLGRLTEAFF. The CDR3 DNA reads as TGTGCCAGCAGCCTAGGACGGCTCACTGAAGCTTTCTTT.

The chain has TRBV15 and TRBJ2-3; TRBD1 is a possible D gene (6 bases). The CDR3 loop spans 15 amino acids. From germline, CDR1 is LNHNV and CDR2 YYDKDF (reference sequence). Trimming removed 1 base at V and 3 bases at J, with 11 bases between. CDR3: CATSRVPGQTDTQYF. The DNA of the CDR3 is TGTGCCACCAGCAGAGTACCGGGACAAACAGATACGCAGTATTTT.

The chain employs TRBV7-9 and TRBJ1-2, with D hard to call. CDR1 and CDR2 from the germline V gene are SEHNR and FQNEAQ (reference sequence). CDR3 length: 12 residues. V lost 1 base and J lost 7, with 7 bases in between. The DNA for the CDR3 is TGTGCCAGCAGCTTAGGGGAGTCTGGCTACACCTTC. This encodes CASSLGESGYTF.